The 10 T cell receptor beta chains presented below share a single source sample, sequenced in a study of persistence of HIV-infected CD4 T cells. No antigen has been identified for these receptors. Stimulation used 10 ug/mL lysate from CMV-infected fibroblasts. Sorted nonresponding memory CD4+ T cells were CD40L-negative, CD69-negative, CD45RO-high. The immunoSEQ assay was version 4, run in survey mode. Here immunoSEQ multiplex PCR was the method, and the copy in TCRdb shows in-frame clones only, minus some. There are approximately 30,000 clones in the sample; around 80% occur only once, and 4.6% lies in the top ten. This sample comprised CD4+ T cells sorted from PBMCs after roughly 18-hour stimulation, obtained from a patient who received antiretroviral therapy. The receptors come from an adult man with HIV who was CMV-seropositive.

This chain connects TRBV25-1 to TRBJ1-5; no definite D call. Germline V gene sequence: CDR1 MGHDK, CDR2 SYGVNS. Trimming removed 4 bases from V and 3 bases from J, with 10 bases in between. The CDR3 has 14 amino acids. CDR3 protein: CASSGRTANQPQHF. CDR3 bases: TGTGCCAGCAGTGGTCGGACGGCCAATCAGCCCCAGCATTTT.

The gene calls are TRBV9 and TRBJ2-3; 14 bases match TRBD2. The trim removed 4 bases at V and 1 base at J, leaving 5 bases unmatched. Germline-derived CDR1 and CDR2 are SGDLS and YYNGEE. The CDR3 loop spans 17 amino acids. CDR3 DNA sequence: TGTGCCAGCAGCCCGCGACTAGCGGGGGGGGGCACAGATACGCAGTATTTT. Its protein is CASSPRLAGGGTDTQYF.

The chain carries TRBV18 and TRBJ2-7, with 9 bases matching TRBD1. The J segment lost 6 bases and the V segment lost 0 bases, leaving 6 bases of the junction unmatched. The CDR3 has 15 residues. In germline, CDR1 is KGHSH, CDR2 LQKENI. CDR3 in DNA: TGTGCCAGCTCACCACCCACAGGGGGCTATGGCGAGCAGTACTTC. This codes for CASSPPTGGYGEQYF.

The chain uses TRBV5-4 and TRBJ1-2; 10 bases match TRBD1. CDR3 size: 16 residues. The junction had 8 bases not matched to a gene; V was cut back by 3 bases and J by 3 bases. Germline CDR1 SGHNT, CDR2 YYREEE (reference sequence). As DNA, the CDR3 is TGTGCCAGCAGCTCGGGAACCGGGACAGGGGACTATGGCTACACCTTC. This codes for CASSSGTGTGDYGYTF.

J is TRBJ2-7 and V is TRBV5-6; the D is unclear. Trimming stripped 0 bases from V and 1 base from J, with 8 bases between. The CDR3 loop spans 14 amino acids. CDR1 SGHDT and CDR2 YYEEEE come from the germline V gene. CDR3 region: CASSLGWESYEQYF. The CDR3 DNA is TGTGCCAGCAGCTTGGGCTGGGAATCCTACGAGCAGTACTTC.

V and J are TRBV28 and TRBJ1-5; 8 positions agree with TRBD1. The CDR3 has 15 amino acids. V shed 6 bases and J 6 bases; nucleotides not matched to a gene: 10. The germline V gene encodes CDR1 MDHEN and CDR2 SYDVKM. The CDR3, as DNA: TGTGCCAGCAGACCCCCAGGGGGCGTGGGTCAGCCCCAGCATTTT. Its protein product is CASRPPGGVGQPQHF. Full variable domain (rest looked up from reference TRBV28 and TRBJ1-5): DVKVTQSSRYLVKRTGEKVFLECVQDMDHENMFWYRQDPGLGLRLIYFSYDVKMKEKGDIPEGYSVSREKKERFSLILESASTNQTSMYLCASRPPGGVGQPQHFGDGTRLSIL.

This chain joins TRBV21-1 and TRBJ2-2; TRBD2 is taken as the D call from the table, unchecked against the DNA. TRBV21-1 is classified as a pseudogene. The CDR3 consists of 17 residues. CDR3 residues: CASSKARGGRDTGELFF. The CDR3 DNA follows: TGTGCCAGCAGCAAAGCAAGGGGGGGCCGGGACACCGGGGAGCTGTTTTTT.

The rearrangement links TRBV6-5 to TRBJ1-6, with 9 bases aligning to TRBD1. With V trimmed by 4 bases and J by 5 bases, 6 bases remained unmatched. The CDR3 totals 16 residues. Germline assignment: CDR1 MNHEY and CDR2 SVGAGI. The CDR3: CASSFDRGRNNSPLHF. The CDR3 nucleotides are TGTGCCAGCAGTTTTGACAGGGGGAGGAATAATTCACCCCTCCACTTT.

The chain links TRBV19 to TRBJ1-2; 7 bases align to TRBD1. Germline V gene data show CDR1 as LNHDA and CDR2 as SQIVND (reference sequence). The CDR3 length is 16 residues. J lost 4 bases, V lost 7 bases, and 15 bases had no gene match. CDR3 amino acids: CASTPGQSQFGYGYTF. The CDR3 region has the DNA TGTGCCAGTACCCCGGGACAGAGCCAGTTCGGCTATGGCTACACCTTC.

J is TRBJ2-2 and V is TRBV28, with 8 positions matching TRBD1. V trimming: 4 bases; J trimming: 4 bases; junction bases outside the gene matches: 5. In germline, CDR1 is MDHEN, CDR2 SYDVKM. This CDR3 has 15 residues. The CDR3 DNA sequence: TGTGCCAGCAGTTCCGGACAGGGACGCACCGGGGAGCTGTTTTTT. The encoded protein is CASSSGQGRTGELFF.